This T cell receptor (beta chain) was documented in a study of control samples from healthy donors and cancer patients. Produced via immunoSEQ multiplex PCR; TCRdb's table is partial and in-frame only. The sample contains under 95,000 clones, approximately 91% of which appear only once. Specimen: blood. This TCR came from a woman in her twenties or thirties in good health.

The CDR3 is CASSLDRGNSPLHF. CDR3 bases: TGTGCCAGCAGCCTCGACAGGGGCAATTCACCCCTCCACTTT. This chain connects TRBV3-1 (or the pseudogene TRBV3-2) to TRBJ1-6; 8 bases map to TRBD1. Germline V CDR1 and CDR2: LGHDT, YNNKEL (reference sequence). V gave up 4 bases and J gave up 7 bases; unmatched junction bases: 3. The CDR3 is 14 amino acids.